The present T cell receptor beta chain was sequenced within a study of post-analysis software for immune sequencing data (dated by TCRdb to 2015 to 2017). Study-level background: Relapsing-remitting, secondary progressive and progressive-relapsing multiple sclerosis were recorded as disease courses, and subtype annotation was lacking for some patients. The patient repertoires were compared against around eleven previously published healthy control repertoires obtained from donors aged about 6 to 25 years. A subset of samples was prepared in parallel using single-end sample barcoding, then pooled and co-amplified after Illumina adapter ligation.

What the authors observed across the whole study: Multiple sclerosis patients had significantly lower normalized Chao1 diversity than controls, a result that suggests substantial peripheral T-cell clonal expansion. The multiple sclerosis patient group was slightly younger than the control group. Strong co-clustering of samples prepared in the same batch was shown by direct clustering with F measure, prompting a batch-effect correction. Several TRBV segments, including TRBV5-6, TRBV5-1 and TRBV20-1, were significantly more frequent in patients than controls.

The library relied on PCR. Sequencing instrument: Illumina HiSeq 2500. To reduce PCR and sequencing biases, unique molecular identifiers were incorporated into the TCR beta cDNA libraries. Per 1 to 10 million input T cells, around 500,000 cDNA molecules were obtained, such that each molecule approximated one T cell. The same protocol used for the earlier healthy control dataset was applied to prepare and sequence the patient libraries. Within a given batch, samples were prepared together, multiplexed and sequenced on the same HiSeq lane. The authors' analysis ran thus. Raw barcoded reads were processed with MIGEC, and single-read molecular identifier groups were discarded before consensus assembly and CDR3 extraction. VDJtools was used for post-analysis of the clonotype tables, and diversity was normalized by down-sampling every dataset to the size of the smallest sample. To correct batch-related cross-sample contamination, repertoire overlap clustering matched CDR3 amino acid sequences but not nucleotide sequences. TCRdb handled the public reads itself, with Q25 trimming in fastp and clone calling in MiXCR, and kept productive beta chains. A single entry per CDR3 protein holds the most common genes and DNA from its merged rows. What appears here as the V and J calls and clone size reflects TCRdb's work, not the paper's. This sample lists about 820,000 distinct CDR3 sequences; roughly 50% were detected once. Approximately 4.5% of the sample is held by the ten biggest clonotypes.

Concerning this clonotype itself: Its antigen is currently not known. It has no much larger one-base neighbor in the sample; base qualities were not kept.

V drops 5 bases and J drops 4 bases, leaving 9 bases in between. From the cysteine up to the phenylalanine, the CDR3 has a length of 12 residues. The kept DNA is CDR3 alone, 36 bases in frame from the first base. To demonstrate the VDJtools post-analysis software, the study profiled TCR beta repertoires from the peripheral blood of about a dozen young patients with multiple sclerosis. The patients with multiple sclerosis were children and adolescents between roughly 6 and 17 years of age. This clonotype was sampled from a girl aged 5-17 years with multiple sclerosis. The sample taken for sequencing was blood. The chain is encoded by TRBV12-3 or TRBV12-4 joined to TRBJ2-7; TRBD1 is a possible D gene, resting on 5 matching bases. The CDR3 protein sequence reads: CASSIRQYEQYF. The base sequence is TGTGCCAGCAGTATTAGACAGTACGAGCAGTACTTC.